What follows describes a single TCR beta chain. The antigen is not known. TCRdb processed the 5' RACE reads anew with MiXCR; each CDR3 protein has one entry. The table records a few hundred thousand distinct CDR3 sequences, roughly 27% of them present only once. This CDR3 comprises 12 residues. V lost 7 bases, J lost 4 bases, and 10 bases lay in between. Per germline, CDR1 SNHLY and CDR2 FYNNEI. The sample comes from a study of identical twins' blood T cells. The study's findings and limits: Abundant TCRbeta CDR3s overlapped more between twins than with unrelated donors.

The chain joins TRBV2 to TRBJ1-1, with D hard to call. This TCR was recovered from a woman between 18 and 55 years old in good health. The sequenced sample consisted of PBMCs. CDR3 protein: CASKSHTTEAFF. The CDR3 coding sequence is TGTGCCAGCAAGAGCCATACCACTGAAGCTTTCTTT. Combining the CDR3 with reference TRBV2 and TRBJ1-1 gives the whole variable domain EPEVTQTPSHQVTQMGQEVILRCVPISNHLYFYWYRQILGQKVEFLVSFYNNEISEKSEIFDDQFSVERPDGSNFTLKIRSTKLEDSAMYFCASKSHTTEAFFGQGTRLTVV.